Here is one TCR beta chain with its context. CDR3 length equals 12 residues. Germline loops: CDR1 SQVTM, CDR2 ANQGSEA. V gave up 7 bases and J gave up 9 bases, with 16 bases separating them. Caucasian adults residing in Nashville, Tennessee made up all the donors. The sample comes from a study of shared clonotypes between healthy human individuals. Sequencing was at deep level. Only in-frame clones appear in the TCRdb table, and some are missing; sequencing was by immunoSEQ multiplex PCR. The sample lists around 700,000 clones, 72% occurring once. This receptor was taken from a woman younger than 45 in good health. The chain has TRBV29-1 and TRBJ2-1; D call uncertain. Material: memory CD4+ T cells sorted from blood. Described subset: CD45RA-negative fraction. Here the CDR3 reads CSARYTVGEQFF. In DNA form, the CDR3 reads TGCAGCGCGCGGTATACGGTCGGTGAGCAGTTCTTC.